Sequencing of this T cell receptor beta chain was carried out in a study of CD8+ T cells in alopecia areata. About the research overall: Recipient mice, roughly 7-10-week-old female C3H/HeJ animals, received skin from approximately 6-12-month-old C3H/HeJ graft donors with spontaneous alopecia.

RNA extraction was followed by reverse transcription into cDNA, which acted as the sequencing template. Using immunoSEQ multiplex PCR, the repertoire was profiled, and TCRdb retains in-frame clones only, with some absent. The sample includes roughly 260,000 clones, none of them occurring once. Findings and caveats of the study: It was lesional scalp, especially alopecia totalis/universalis, that showed higher clonality than normal scalp. It was less clear whether patients shared TCRs than it was in mice, possibly because of HLA.

In germline, CDR1 is NSQYPW, CDR2 LRSPGD (reference sequence). V trimming: 3 bases; J trimming: 4 bases; junction bases outside the gene matches: 6. There are 16 residues in the CDR3. Remarks on this clone: As yet, its antigen is unknown. Genes and germline are mouse. The read is 4 residues too short to cover the CDR3 end, so that end is filled in from the germline J gene.

Markers including CD4, CD8alpha, NKG2D and NKG2ACE guided sorting of pooled cutaneous lymph node cells. The sample taken for sequencing was CD4+ T cells sorted from a lymph node. This receptor was taken from a C3H/HeJ mouse with alopecia areata. MHC haplotype of the strain: H2-k. V is TRBV1 and J is TRBJ2-1; 10 bases agree with TRBD2. The CDR3 loop is CTCSASTGGGYAEQFF. The covered CDR3 bases are TGCACCTGCAGTGCGAGCACTGGGGGGGGGTATGCT. Full variable domain (rest looked up from reference TRBV1 and TRBJ2-1): VTLLEQNPRWRLVPRGQAVNLRCILKNSQYPWMSWYQQDLQKQLQWLFTLRSPGDKEVKSLPGADYLATRVTDTELRLQVANMSQGRTLYCTCSASTGGGYAEQFFGPGTRLTVL.